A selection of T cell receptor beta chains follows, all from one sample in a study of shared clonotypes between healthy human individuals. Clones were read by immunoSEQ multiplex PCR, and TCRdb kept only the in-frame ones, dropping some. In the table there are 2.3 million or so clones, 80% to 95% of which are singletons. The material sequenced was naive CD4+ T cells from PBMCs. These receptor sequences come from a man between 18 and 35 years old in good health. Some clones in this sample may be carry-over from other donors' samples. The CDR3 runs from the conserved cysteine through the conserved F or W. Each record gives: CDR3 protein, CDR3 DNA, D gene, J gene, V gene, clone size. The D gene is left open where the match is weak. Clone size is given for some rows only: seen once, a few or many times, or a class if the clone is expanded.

CDR3aa: CASSFWGGRYEQYF
CDR3nt: TGTGCCAGCAGTTTCTGGGGGGGTCGCTACGAGCAGTACTTC
d_gene: TRBD2
j_gene: TRBJ2-7
v_gene: TRBV27
abundance: NA

CDR3aa: CASSLGIADTQYF
CDR3nt: TGTGCCAGCAGCTTAGGGATCGCAGATACGCAGTATTTT
d_gene: NA
j_gene: TRBJ2-3
v_gene: TRBV12-1
abundance: NA

CDR3aa: CASSLGQGQPQHF
CDR3nt: TGTGCCAGCAGCTTAGGACAGGGCCAGCCCCAGCATTTT
d_gene: TRBD1
j_gene: TRBJ1-5
v_gene: TRBV7-2
abundance: NA

CDR3aa: CASSLRTSGSSYNEQFF
CDR3nt: TGCGCCAGCAGCCTCAGAACCAGCGGGAGCTCCTACAATGAGCAGTTCTTC
d_gene: TRBD2
j_gene: TRBJ2-1
v_gene: TRBV4-1
abundance: NA

CDR3aa: CASSYRDRGNYGYTF
CDR3nt: TGTGCCAGCAGTTACAGGGACAGAGGAAACTATGGCTACACCTTC
d_gene: TRBD1
j_gene: TRBJ1-2
v_gene: TRBV6-5
abundance: NA

CDR3aa: CASSYDTNYGYTF
CDR3nt: TGTGCCAGCAGCTATGACACGAACTATGGCTACACCTTC
d_gene: NA
j_gene: TRBJ1-2
v_gene: TRBV5-6
abundance: once

CDR3aa: CASSPENTDTQYF
CDR3nt: TGCGCCAGCAGCCCGGAGAACACAGATACGCAGTATTTT
d_gene: NA
j_gene: TRBJ2-3
v_gene: TRBV5-1
abundance: few

CDR3aa: CSVAEANTGELFF
CDR3nt: TGCAGCGTTGCCGAAGCGAACACCGGGGAGCTGTTTTTT
d_gene: NA
j_gene: TRBJ2-2
v_gene: TRBV29-1
abundance: NA

CDR3aa: CASSGTGGNQPQHF
CDR3nt: TGTGCCAGCAGCGGGACAGGGGGCAATCAGCCCCAGCATTTT
d_gene: TRBD1
j_gene: TRBJ1-5
v_gene: TRBV9
abundance: NA

CDR3aa: CASSGNLGSTGELFF
CDR3nt: TGTGCCAGCAGCGGAAACCTAGGGTCCACCGGGGAGCTGTTTTTT
d_gene: NA
j_gene: TRBJ2-2
v_gene: TRBV7-9
abundance: NA

CDR3aa: CASSPRDSPDGYTF
CDR3nt: TGTGCCAGCAGCCCGCGGGACTCCCCGGATGGCTACACCTTC
d_gene: NA
j_gene: TRBJ1-2
v_gene: TRBV14
abundance: NA

CDR3aa: CASSTGFSYTF
CDR3nt: TGTGCCAGTTCAACAGGGTTCAGCTACACCTTC
d_gene: NA
j_gene: TRBJ1-2
v_gene: TRBV28
abundance: NA

CDR3aa: CASSALTSGYNEQFF
CDR3nt: TGTGCCAGCAGCGCCCTGACTAGCGGTTACAATGAGCAGTTCTTC
d_gene: TRBD2
j_gene: TRBJ2-1
v_gene: TRBV7-6
abundance: NA

CDR3aa: CASSQDLGVTQYF
CDR3nt: TGTGCCAGCAGCCAAGATTTGGGAGTGACTCAGTACTTC
d_gene: NA
j_gene: TRBJ2-4
v_gene: TRBV14
abundance: NA